This TCR beta chain was sequenced in a study of blood T cell repertoires in COVID-19. As for the study in general: Some COVID-19 samples were acute and others convalescent; all came from the United States, Italy and Spain. The cDNA or gDNA used as material had been derived from T cells, B-cell-depleted T cells, or PBMCs.

Trimming left V 1 base short and J 9 bases short, with 16 bases between. CDR1 and CDR2 (germline): SGHTA, FQGNSA. The CDR3 totals 15 residues. Clones were sequenced by immunoSEQ multiplex PCR, and TCRdb holds only the in-frame ones, with some missing. The repertoire holds roughly 250,000 clones, with about 90% as singletons. This chain connects TRBV7-2 to TRBJ2-1, with D possibly TRBD1 on 5 matching bases. The source of this sequence is a woman aged 25 to 39 with acute COVID-19. The sample comprised PBMCs or T cells enriched from blood (not recorded which). This CDR3 reads CASSLGLAGKVEQFF. The CDR3 coding sequence is TGTGCCAGCAGCTTAGGGTTAGCAGGGAAGGTTGAGCAGTTCTTC.